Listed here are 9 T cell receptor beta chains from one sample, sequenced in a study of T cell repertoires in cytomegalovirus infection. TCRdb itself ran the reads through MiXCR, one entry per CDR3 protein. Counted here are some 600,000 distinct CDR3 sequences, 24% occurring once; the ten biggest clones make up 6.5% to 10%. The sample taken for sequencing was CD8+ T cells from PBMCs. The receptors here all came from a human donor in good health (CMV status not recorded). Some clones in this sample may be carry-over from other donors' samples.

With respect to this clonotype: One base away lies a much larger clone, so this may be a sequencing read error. DNA of the CDR3: TGTGCCAGCTGCTTAGGGGAGGACAGGGTAAATTCACCCCTCCACTTT. Its protein is CASCLGEDRVNSPLHF. The chain is built from TRBV7-6 and TRBJ1-6; 8 bases align to TRBD1. The germline gives CDR1 SGHVS, CDR2 FNYEAQ. The CDR3 extends over 16 amino acids.

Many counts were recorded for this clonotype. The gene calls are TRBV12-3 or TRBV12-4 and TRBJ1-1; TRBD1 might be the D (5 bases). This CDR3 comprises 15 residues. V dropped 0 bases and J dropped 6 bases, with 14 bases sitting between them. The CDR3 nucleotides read TGTGCCAGCAGTTTAGCGGTAACAGGCCGACCTGAAGCTTTCTTT. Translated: CASSLAVTGRPEAFF.

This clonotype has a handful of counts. The CDR3 DNA reads as TGCAGCGTTCGGCGGACAGGGAGAGGCAATGAGCAGTTCTTC. Amino acid sequence: CSVRRTGRGNEQFF. The chain combines TRBV29-1 with TRBJ2-1; 8 nucleotides agree with TRBD1. V was pared by 5 bases and J by 6 bases, with 9 bases of the junction left unmatched. The CDR3 is made up of 14 amino acids. CDR1 and CDR2 (germline): SQVTM, ANQGSEA.

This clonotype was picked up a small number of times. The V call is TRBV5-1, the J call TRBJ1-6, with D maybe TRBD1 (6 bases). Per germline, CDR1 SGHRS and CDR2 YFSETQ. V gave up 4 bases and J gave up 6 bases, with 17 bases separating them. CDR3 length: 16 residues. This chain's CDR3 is CASSPGDRSVNSPLHF. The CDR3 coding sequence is TGCGCCAGCAGCCCGGGAGACAGGTCCGTTAATTCACCCCTCCACTTT. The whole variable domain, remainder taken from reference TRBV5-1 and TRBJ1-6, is KAGVTQTPRYLIKTRGQQVTLSCSPISGHRSVSWYQQTPGQGLQFLFEYFSETQRNKGNFPGRFSGRQFSNSRSEMNVSTLELGDSALYLCASSPGDRSVNSPLHFGNGTRLTVT.

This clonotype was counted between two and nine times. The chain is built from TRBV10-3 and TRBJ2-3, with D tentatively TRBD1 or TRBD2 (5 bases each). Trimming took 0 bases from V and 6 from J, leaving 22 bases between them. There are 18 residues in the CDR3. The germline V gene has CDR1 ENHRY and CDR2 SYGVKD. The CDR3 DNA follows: TGTGCCATCAGTGAGTCTCTTCGGGGACGCAGCGATACGGATACGCAGTATTTT. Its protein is CAISESLRGRSDTDTQYF.

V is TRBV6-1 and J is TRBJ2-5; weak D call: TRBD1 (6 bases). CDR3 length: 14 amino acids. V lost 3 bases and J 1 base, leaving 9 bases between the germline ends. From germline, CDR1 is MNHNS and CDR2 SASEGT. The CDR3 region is CASSDGQSQETQYF. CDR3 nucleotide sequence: TGTGCCAGCAGTGATGGACAGTCCCAAGAGACCCAGTACTTC.

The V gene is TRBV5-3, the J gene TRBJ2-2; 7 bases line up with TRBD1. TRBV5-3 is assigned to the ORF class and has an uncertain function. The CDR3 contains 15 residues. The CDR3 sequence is CVSVMQGVERGELFF. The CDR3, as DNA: TGTGTCAGCGTGATGCAGGGGGTAGAGAGGGGGGAGCTGTTTTTT.

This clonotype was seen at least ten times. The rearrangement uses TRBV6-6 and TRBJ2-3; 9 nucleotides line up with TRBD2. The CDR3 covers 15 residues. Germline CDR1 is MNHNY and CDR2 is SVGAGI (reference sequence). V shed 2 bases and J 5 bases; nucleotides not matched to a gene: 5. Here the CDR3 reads CASSYLSGGGDTQYF. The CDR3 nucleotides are TGTGCCAGCAGTTACCTTAGCGGGGGTGGAGATACGCAGTATTTT.

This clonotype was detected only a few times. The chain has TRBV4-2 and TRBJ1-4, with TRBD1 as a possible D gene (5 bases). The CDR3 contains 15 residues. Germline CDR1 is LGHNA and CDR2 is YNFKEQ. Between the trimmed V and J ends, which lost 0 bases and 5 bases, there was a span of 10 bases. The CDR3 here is CASSQEGVVNEKLFF. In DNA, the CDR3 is TGTGCCAGCAGCCAAGAGGGGGTTGTGAATGAAAAACTGTTTTTT.